The sequence of this T cell receptor (beta chain) was determined in a study of PD-L1 blockade in urothelial cancer. Clones were sequenced by immunoSEQ multiplex PCR, and TCRdb holds only the in-frame ones, with some missing. Altogether about 55,000 clones are present, approximately 80% being singletons, with the ten largest covering 3.5% to 4.5%. Germline CDR1 and CDR2: KGHSH and LQKENI. The V gene end was trimmed by 3 bases and the J gene end by 0 bases; junction bases not matched to a gene: 17. The CDR3 spans 20 residues. The source of this sequence is a man between 65 and 85 years old with urothelial cancer. The source was PBMCs, collected around atezolizumab (anti-PD-L1) treatment. The chain links TRBV18 to TRBJ1-3; TRBD1 matches 7 bases. The DNA of the CDR3 is TGTGCCAGCTCACCGTCCGGGGGCCTCACAGGGGTTGACTCTGGAAACACCATATATTTT. Protein: CASSPSGGLTGVDSGNTIYF. The variable domain in full, completed from reference TRBV18 and TRBJ1-3, reads NAGVMQNPRHLVRRRGQEARLRCSPMKGHSHVYWYRQLPEEGLKFMVYLQKENIIDESGMPKERFSAEFPKEGPSILRIQQVVRGDSAAYFCASSPSGGLTGVDSGNTIYFGEGSWLTVV.